The 11 T cell receptor beta chains below all came from one sample that was sequenced in a study of blood T cell repertoires in COVID-19. Assay: immunoSEQ multiplex PCR; the TCRdb copy retains only in-frame clones and omits some. Of roughly 240,000 clones in the sample, 75% to 85% are singletons; the top ten hold about 4.4%. Source material: peripheral blood. The receptors were sampled from a woman aged 70-85 years with acute or convalescent COVID-19.

The chain links TRBV28 to TRBJ2-3, with no clear D. This CDR3 region has 11 residues. Trimming took 8 bases from V and 3 from J, leaving 6 bases between them. Germline lookup yields CDR1 MDHEN and CDR2 SYDVKM. CDR3: CASFSTDTQYF. The DNA for the CDR3 is TGTGCCAGCTTCAGTACAGATACGCAGTATTTT.

The gene calls are TRBV7-2 and TRBJ1-5; D is uncertain. Germline V gene sequence: CDR1 SGHTA, CDR2 FQGNSA. Trimming removed 5 bases from V and 0 bases from J, with 17 bases in between. The CDR3 is 17 residues long. The CDR3, as DNA: TGTGCCAGCAGCCCTCGGGGAGCAGACTATAGCAATCAGCCCCAGCATTTT. Its translation: CASSPRGADYSNQPQHF.

J is TRBJ2-7 and V is TRBV6-6, with no clear D. Germline assignment: CDR1 MNHNY and CDR2 SVGAGI (reference sequence). CDR3 length equals 12 residues. V lost 6 bases and J lost 3, with 9 bases in between. CDR3 in amino acids: CASSYPNYEQYF. In nucleotides, the CDR3 is TGTGCCAGCAGCTACCCAAACTACGAGCAGTACTTC.

The genes are TRBV11-2 and TRBJ2-7, with a weak D call TRBD2 (6 bases). The V gene lost 1 base and the J gene lost 0 bases, with 13 bases spanning the gap. Germline assignment: CDR1 SGHAT and CDR2 FQNNGV. This CDR3 comprises 16 residues. The CDR3 sequence: CASSLGASVGSYEQYF. CDR3 coding DNA: TGTGCCAGCAGCTTAGGGGCTAGCGTTGGCTCCTACGAGCAGTACTTC.

This clone was counted only a few times. The rearrangement joins TRBV7-8 to TRBJ2-2; 8 nucleotides line up with TRBD1. The germline CDR1 and CDR2 sequences are SGHVS and FQNEAQ. V lost 5 bases to trimming and J lost 3 bases; unmatched junction nucleotides: 5. This CDR3 has 15 amino acids. The CDR3 bases are TGTGCCAGCAGCGAGGTGGACAGGGACACCGGGGAGCTGTTTTTT. It specifies CASSEVDRDTGELFF. The full variable domain, in which reference TRBV7-8 and TRBJ2-2 provide the parts outside the CDR3, is GAGVSQSPRYKVAKRGQDVALRCDPISGHVSLFWYQQALGQGPEFLTYFQNEAQLDKSGLPSDRFFAERPEGSVSTLKIQRTQQEDSAVYLCASSEVDRDTGELFFGEGSRLTVL.

In its sample, this clone was seen a few times. This chain connects TRBV3-1 (or the pseudogene TRBV3-2) to TRBJ1-1, with D tentatively TRBD1 (5 bases). V was clipped by 1 base and J by 4 bases, with 16 bases between them. CDR1 is LGHDT and CDR2 is YNNKEL in the germline V gene (reference sequence). The CDR3 is 16 residues long. The CDR3 nucleotides are TGTGCCAGCAGCCAAGCATTAGTCAGGGCTGGCACTGAAGCTTTCTTT. Encoded protein: CASSQALVRAGTEAFF.

The chain employs TRBV4-3 and TRBJ2-2; TRBD2 might be the D (6 bases). Germline values: CDR1 LGHNA, CDR2 YSLEER. This CDR3 is 16 amino acids long. Trimming took 0 bases from V and 4 from J, leaving 12 bases between them. Here the CDR3 reads CASSQEGGRATGELFF. The DNA for the CDR3 is TGCGCCAGCAGCCAAGAGGGAGGCCGGGCCACCGGGGAGCTGTTTTTT.

The chain has TRBV5-1 and TRBJ2-2; D may be TRBD1 (6 bases). The CDR3 runs to 15 residues. Germline V gene data show CDR1 as SGHRS and CDR2 as YFSETQ. V lost 4 bases and J 0 bases, leaving 10 bases between the germline ends. The CDR3 DNA sequence: TGCGCCAGCAGCCGGGACAAAACGAACACCGGGGAGCTGTTTTTT. Protein sequence: CASSRDKTNTGELFF.

The chain links TRBV5-5 to TRBJ1-5, with D uncertain. The CDR3 is 14 residues long. V was clipped by 5 bases and J by 4 bases, with 13 bases between them. Germline V gives CDR1 SGHKS, CDR2 YYEKEE (reference sequence). The CDR3 spells CASSLDGSNQPQHF. The CDR3 bases are TGTGCCAGCAGTTTAGACGGGAGTAATCAGCCCCAGCATTTT.

This clone was found a few times. CDR3 in amino acids: CASSHSGQEKGYEQFF. The DNA of the CDR3 is TGCGCCAGCAGCCACTCGGGACAGGAGAAGGGCTATGAGCAGTTCTTC. The chain couples TRBV4-3 to TRBJ2-1; 8 positions agree with TRBD1. CDR1 and CDR2 from the germline V gene are LGHNA and YSLEER. Trimming cost V 3 bases and J 8 bases; bases outside gene matches: 12. The CDR3 consists of 16 residues.

This chain uses TRBV4-3 with TRBJ1-4; D remains ambiguous. The CDR3 has 13 amino acids. Germline V gives CDR1 LGHNA, CDR2 YSLEER. V shed 4 bases and J shed 6 bases, with 9 bases lying between them. CDR3 nucleotide sequence: TGCGCCAGCAGCCCGCGGCTGGATGAAAAACTGTTTTTT. It is translated as CASSPRLDEKLFF.